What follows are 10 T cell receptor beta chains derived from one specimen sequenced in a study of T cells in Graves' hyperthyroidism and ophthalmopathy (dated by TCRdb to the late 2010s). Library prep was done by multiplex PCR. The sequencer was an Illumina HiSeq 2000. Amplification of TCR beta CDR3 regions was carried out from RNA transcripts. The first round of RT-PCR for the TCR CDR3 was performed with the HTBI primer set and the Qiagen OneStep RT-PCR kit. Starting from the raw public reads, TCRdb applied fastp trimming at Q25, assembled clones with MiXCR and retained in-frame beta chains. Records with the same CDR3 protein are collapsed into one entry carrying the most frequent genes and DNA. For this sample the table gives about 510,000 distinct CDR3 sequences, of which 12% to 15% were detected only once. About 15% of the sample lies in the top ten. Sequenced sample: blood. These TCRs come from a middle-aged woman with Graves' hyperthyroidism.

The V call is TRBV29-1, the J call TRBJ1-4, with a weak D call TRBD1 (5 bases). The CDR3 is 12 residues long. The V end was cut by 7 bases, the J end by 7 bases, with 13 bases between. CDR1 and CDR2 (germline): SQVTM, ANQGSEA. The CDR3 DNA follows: TGCAGCGGATGGGACTGGGGTGAAAAACTGTTTTTT. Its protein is CSGWDWGEKLFF.

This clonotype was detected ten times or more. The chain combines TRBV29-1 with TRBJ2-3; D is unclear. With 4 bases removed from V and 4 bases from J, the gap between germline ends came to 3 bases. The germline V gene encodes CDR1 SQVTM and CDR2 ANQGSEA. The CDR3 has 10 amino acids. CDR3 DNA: TGCAGCGTTGGTGCAGATACGCAGTATTTT. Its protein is CSVGADTQYF.

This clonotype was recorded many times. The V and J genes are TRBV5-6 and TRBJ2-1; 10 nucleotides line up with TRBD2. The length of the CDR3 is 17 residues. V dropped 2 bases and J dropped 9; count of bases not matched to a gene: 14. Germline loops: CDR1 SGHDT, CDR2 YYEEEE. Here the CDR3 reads CASSLPRTSGDRGEQFF. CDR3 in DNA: TGTGCCAGCAGCTTACCGAGGACTAGCGGAGACAGAGGTGAGCAGTTCTTC. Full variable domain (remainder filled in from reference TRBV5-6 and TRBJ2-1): DAGVTQSPTHLIKTRGQQVTLRCSPKSGHDTVSWYQQALGQGPQFIFQYYEEEERQRGNFPDRFSGHQFPNYSSELNVNALLLGDSALYLCASSLPRTSGDRGEQFFGPGTRLTVL.

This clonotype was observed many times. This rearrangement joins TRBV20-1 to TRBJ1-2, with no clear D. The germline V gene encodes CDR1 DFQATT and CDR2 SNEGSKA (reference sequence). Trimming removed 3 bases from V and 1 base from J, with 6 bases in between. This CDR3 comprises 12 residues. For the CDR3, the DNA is TGCAGTGCTAGCACGGATAACTATGGCTACACCTTC. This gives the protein CSASTDNYGYTF.

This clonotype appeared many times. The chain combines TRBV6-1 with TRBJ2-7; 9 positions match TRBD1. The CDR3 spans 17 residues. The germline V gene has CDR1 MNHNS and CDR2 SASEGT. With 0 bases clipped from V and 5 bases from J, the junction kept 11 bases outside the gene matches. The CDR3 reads CASSEAGYGTGFDEQYF. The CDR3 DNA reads TGTGCCAGCAGTGAAGCCGGTTACGGGACAGGGTTCGACGAGCAGTACTTC.

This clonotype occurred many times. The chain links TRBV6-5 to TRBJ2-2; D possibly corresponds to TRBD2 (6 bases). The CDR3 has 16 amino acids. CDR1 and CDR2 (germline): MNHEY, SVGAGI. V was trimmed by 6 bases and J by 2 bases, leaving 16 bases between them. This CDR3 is CASRPRNSGNTGELFF. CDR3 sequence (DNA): TGTGCCAGCAGACCCCGGAATAGCGGTAACACCGGGGAGCTGTTTTTT.

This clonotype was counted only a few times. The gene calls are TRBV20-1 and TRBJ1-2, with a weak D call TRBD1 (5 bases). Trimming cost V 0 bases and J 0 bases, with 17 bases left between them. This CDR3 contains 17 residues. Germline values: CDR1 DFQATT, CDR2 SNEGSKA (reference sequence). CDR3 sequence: CSARDRVGTDTNYGYTF. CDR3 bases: TGCAGTGCTAGAGATCGGGTTGGGACCGACACTAACTATGGCTACACCTTC.

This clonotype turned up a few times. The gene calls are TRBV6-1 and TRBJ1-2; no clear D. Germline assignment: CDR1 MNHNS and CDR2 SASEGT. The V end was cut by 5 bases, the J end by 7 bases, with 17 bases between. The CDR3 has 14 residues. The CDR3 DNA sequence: TGTGCCAGCAGTACAATAGACTCTCTTGCTGGCTACACCTTC. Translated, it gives CASSTIDSLAGYTF.

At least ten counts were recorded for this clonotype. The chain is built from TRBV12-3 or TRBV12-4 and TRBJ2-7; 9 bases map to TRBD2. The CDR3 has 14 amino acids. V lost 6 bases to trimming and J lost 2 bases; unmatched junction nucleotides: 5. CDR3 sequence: CASRRAGGTYEQYF. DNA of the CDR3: TGTGCCAGCAGGAGAGCGGGAGGAACCTACGAGCAGTACTTC.

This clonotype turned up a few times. CDR3 DNA: TGTGCCAGTAGTATTTGGACGACGCGCGAAGATACGCAGTATTTT. It yields the protein CASSIWTTREDTQYF. The chain combines TRBV19 with TRBJ2-3; D gene unclear. From germline, CDR1 is LNHDA and CDR2 SQIVND (reference sequence). The V gene lost 3 bases and the J gene lost 5 bases, with 15 bases spanning the gap. CDR3 length: 15 residues.